This passage covers 22 T cell receptor beta chains from one sample sequenced in a study of cytomegalovirus exposure and HLA in healthy donors. PCR involved 60 Vbeta and 13 Jbeta primers. Clones were sequenced by immunoSEQ multiplex PCR, and TCRdb holds only the in-frame ones, with some missing. The top ten hold 9% to 9.5% of the sample, which has about 50,000 clones, approximately 70% seen once. What was sequenced was PBMCs. The receptors were sampled from a woman aged 50 to 65 in good health and CMV-seronegative.

This chain joins TRBV30 and TRBJ2-7, with TRBD2 identical over 14 bases. Germline CDR1 GTSNPN, CDR2 SVGIG (reference sequence). This CDR3 has 15 amino acids. Trimming took 5 bases from V and 1 from J; bases not matched to a gene: 4. CDR3 region: CAWGLAGGLSYEQYF. Here the CDR3 DNA reads TGTGCCTGGGGACTAGCGGGAGGTCTATCCTACGAGCAGTACTTC.

This clone was seen a handful of times. CDR3: CASGTTNRASVPLHF. Here the CDR3 DNA reads TGTGCCAGCGGTACGACAAACAGGGCCTCGGTACCCCTCCACTTT. The V call is TRBV28, the J call TRBJ1-6; maybe TRBD1 (6 bases). Germline loops: CDR1 MDHEN, CDR2 SYDVKM. Trimming cost V 8 bases and J 12 bases, with 23 bases left between them. The CDR3 spans 15 residues.

As concerns this clone: A junction boundary mismatches the germline segment, possibly from a read error. This chain connects TRBV29-1 to TRBJ1-1; no firm D call. This CDR3 is built from 12 residues. The germline V gene has CDR1 SQVTM and CDR2 ANQGSEA. CDR3 in DNA: TGCAGCGCTGAAGGAGTTACCACTGAAGCTTTCTTT. Encoded protein: CSAEGVTTEAFF. Together with reference TRBV29-1 and TRBJ1-1, the CDR3 gives the full variable domain: SAVISQKPSRDICQRGTSLTIQCQVDSQVTMMFWYRQQPGQSLTLIATANQGSEATYESGFVIDKFPISRPNLTFSTLTVSNMSPEDSSIYLCSAEGVTTEAFFGQGTRLTVV.

The chain employs TRBV7-9 and TRBJ2-1; 8 bases agree with TRBD2. Germline V gene data show CDR1 as SEHNR and CDR2 as FQNEAQ (reference sequence). The CDR3 extends over 14 amino acids. The V and J ends lost 1 base and 8 bases, in that order; junction bases with no gene match: 4. The CDR3 coding sequence is TGTGCCAGCAGCTTAGAGCGGGGGCGGCATGAGCAGTTCTTC. It specifies CASSLERGRHEQFF.

This clone came up a few times. The chain links TRBV2 to TRBJ2-3, with D maybe TRBD1 (6 bases). This CDR3 contains 14 residues. Deletions cut 7 bases from V and 2 bases from J, with 13 bases between. The V gene's germline CDR1 is SNHLY and CDR2 FYNNEI. CDR3 region: CASNERQVTDTQYF. In nucleotides, the CDR3 is TGTGCCAGCAACGAGAGACAGGTCACAGATACGCAGTATTTT.

A single count supports this clone. CDR3 DNA sequence: TGTGCCAGCTCACCACCGAATAGCGAAGGTTACAATGAGCAGTTCTTC. Translation: CASSPPNSEGYNEQFF. The chain uses TRBV18 and TRBJ2-1; tentative D call: TRBD2 (5 bases). Germline CDR1 is KGHSH and CDR2 is LQKENI. There are 16 residues in the CDR3. Trimming left V 0 bases short and J 4 bases short, with 13 bases between.

This clone appeared a few times. The rearrangement links TRBV28 to TRBJ1-1, with D unclear. The CDR3 is made up of 15 amino acids. The ends were cut back, 5 bases at V and 1 base at J, with 14 bases in the middle. Germline V gene lookup returns CDR1 MDHEN and CDR2 SYDVKM. The CDR3 is CASSPPRTQNTEAFF. For the CDR3, the DNA is TGTGCCAGCAGTCCTCCGAGGACTCAGAACACTGAAGCTTTCTTT.

The gene calls are TRBV9 and TRBJ2-3; 10 bases line up with TRBD2. CDR3 length: 16 residues. Germline V gives CDR1 SGDLS, CDR2 YYNGEE. J gave up 4 bases and V 1 base, and 6 bases lay outside the gene matches. The CDR3 loop reads CASSVWLAGEADTQYF. The CDR3 nucleotides are TGTGCCAGCAGCGTATGGCTAGCGGGAGAAGCAGATACGCAGTATTTT.

J is TRBJ2-2 and V is TRBV30, with TRBD1 identical over 8 bases. The V and J ends lost 1 base and 7 bases, in that order; junction bases with no gene match: 5. This CDR3 comprises 14 residues. Per the germline V gene, CDR1 is GTSNPN and CDR2 is SVGIG (reference sequence). The DNA of the CDR3 is TGTGCCTGGAGTGGAACAGGGGGTGGCGGGGAGCTGTTTTTT. It codes for CAWSGTGGGGELFF.

The chain couples TRBV28 to TRBJ1-5; D remains ambiguous. This CDR3 has 14 residues. CDR1 and CDR2 from the germline V gene are MDHEN and SYDVKM. V dropped 5 bases and J dropped 2 bases, with 10 bases sitting between them. The CDR3 is CASSPQSGNQPQHF. The CDR3 nucleotides read TGTGCCAGCAGTCCCCAGAGCGGCAATCAGCCCCAGCATTTT. Full variable domain (missing parts from reference TRBV28 and TRBJ1-5): DVKVTQSSRYLVKRTGEKVFLECVQDMDHENMFWYRQDPGLGLRLIYFSYDVKMKEKGDIPEGYSVSREKKERFSLILESASTNQTSMYLCASSPQSGNQPQHFGDGTRLSIL.

This sequence joins TRBV6-5 and TRBJ2-1; TRBD2 is a possible D gene (5 bases). CDR3 length: 13 amino acids. Germline V gene lookup returns CDR1 MNHEY and CDR2 SVGAGI. V dropped 0 bases and J dropped 9 bases, with 9 bases sitting between them. CDR3 DNA: TGTGCCAGCAGTTACTCGAGGGTCGGTGAGCAGTTCTTC. The encoded protein is CASSYSRVGEQFF.

The chain uses TRBV10-2 and TRBJ2-7, with D possibly TRBD1 on 5 matching bases. This CDR3 is 12 amino acids long. Germline V lookup: CDR1 WSHSY, CDR2 SAAADI. V dropped 6 bases and J dropped 5 bases, with 11 bases sitting between them. In nucleotides, the CDR3 is TGCGCCAGCAGCCAGGGCACCAACGAGCAGTACTTC. Amino acid sequence: CASSQGTNEQYF.

The J gene is TRBJ2-2, the V gene TRBV7-2; D gene unclear. CDR1 SGHTA and CDR2 FQGNSA come from the germline V gene. The CDR3 has 16 amino acids. Trimming stripped 4 bases from V and 0 bases from J, with 12 bases between. The CDR3 DNA reads TGTGCCAGCAGCTCAACAGTCAACTCGAACACCGGGGAGCTGTTTTTT. It yields the protein CASSSTVNSNTGELFF.

This chain's CDR3 is CAISESNRGDNEQFF. In nucleotides, the CDR3 is TGTGCCATCAGTGAATCTAATCGGGGGGACAATGAGCAGTTCTTC. This chain joins TRBV10-3 and TRBJ2-1; 7 bases line up with TRBD2. Per the germline V gene, CDR1 is ENHRY and CDR2 is SYGVKD. There are 15 residues in the CDR3. J lost 5 bases, V lost 3 bases, and 7 bases had no gene match.

The rearrangement uses TRBV10-3 and TRBJ1-6; D perhaps matches TRBD1 (6 bases). Trimming took off 6 bases at V and 6 bases at J, with 15 bases between the two ends. The CDR3 loop spans 15 amino acids. The germline CDR1 and CDR2 sequences are ENHRY and SYGVKD. CDR3 in amino acids: CAIRTRTALNSPLHF. The CDR3 bases are TGTGCCATCAGAACCAGGACAGCTCTTAATTCACCCCTCCACTTT.

The chain is built from TRBV27 and TRBJ2-7, with D perhaps matching TRBD2 (6 bases). In germline, CDR1 is MNHEY, CDR2 SMNVEV (reference sequence). CDR3 size: 13 residues. V lost 1 base and J lost 5, with 9 bases in between. The CDR3 sequence is CASSLWSGDEQYF. The CDR3 DNA follows: TGTGCCAGCAGTTTATGGTCGGGGGACGAGCAGTACTTC.

V is TRBV10-3 and J is TRBJ2-7; 11 nucleotides align to TRBD2. The length of the CDR3 is 13 residues. V trimming: 7 bases; J trimming: 3 bases; junction bases outside the gene matches: 2. Germline assignment: CDR1 ENHRY and CDR2 SYGVKD. The CDR3 bases are TGTGCCATCAAGGGGACTAGCGGCTACGAGCAGTACTTC. Protein: CAIKGTSGYEQYF.

The chain has TRBV5-6 and TRBJ2-1; 7 nucleotides align to TRBD1. The CDR3 spans 16 residues. Germline CDR1 reads SGHDT; CDR2 reads YYEEEE. V was clipped by 0 bases and J by 5 bases; unmatched bases: 8. The CDR3 DNA reads TGTGCCAGCAGCTTGGGTTTGGGGACAGCGAACAATGAGCAGTTCTTC. It translates to CASSLGLGTANNEQFF.

This chain joins TRBV11-3 and TRBJ2-2; D call uncertain. Deletions cut 3 bases from V and 3 bases from J, with 8 bases between. Germline CDR1 and CDR2: SGHNT and YENEEA. This CDR3 contains 14 residues. CDR3 sequence (DNA): TGTGCCAGCAGCTTCACACCACACACCGGGGAGCTGTTTTTT. Translated, it gives CASSFTPHTGELFF.

V and J are TRBV10-3 and TRBJ1-1; unclear D gene. The CDR3 contains 13 residues. Germline V gene sequence: CDR1 ENHRY, CDR2 SYGVKD. Trimming took 11 bases from V and 4 from J, leaving 17 bases between them. The CDR3 DNA sequence: TGTGCCGCGACTTTCGAGGAGGGCACTGAAGCTTTCTTT. Residues: CAATFEEGTEAFF.

The chain links TRBV27 to TRBJ1-1, with 7 bases aligning to TRBD1. The CDR3 is 14 residues long. The trim removed 8 bases at V and 4 bases at J, leaving 10 bases unmatched. Germline-derived CDR1 and CDR2 are MNHEY and SMNVEV (reference sequence). CDR3 sequence: CASGTYRGGTEAFF. CDR3 nucleotides: TGTGCCAGCGGAACTTACAGGGGTGGCACTGAAGCTTTCTTT.

This clone was counted a few times. This rearrangement joins TRBV10-3 to TRBJ2-3; tentatively, D is TRBD2 (6 bases). Germline loops: CDR1 ENHRY, CDR2 SYGVKD. The CDR3 sequence is 15 residues long. Trimming removed 3 bases at V and 7 bases at J, with 17 bases between. Here the CDR3 reads CAISDLGTHTNTQYF. The CDR3 DNA sequence: TGTGCCATCAGTGACCTCGGGACTCACACGAATACGCAGTATTTT.